This TCR beta chain comes out of a study of blood T cell repertoires in COVID-19. Overall study: There were acute and convalescent COVID-19 samples, and they came from the United States, Italy and Spain. The cDNA or gDNA used as material had been derived from T cells, B-cell-depleted T cells, or PBMCs.

Authors' methods: Estimation of nucleated cell counts was performed using reference gene primer amplification. Clones were sequenced by immunoSEQ multiplex PCR, and TCRdb holds only the in-frame ones, with some missing. The V and J calls and clone size come from that table; D and trimming were worked out from the DNA. The table shows about 50,000 clones, with roughly 90% occurring only once. This CDR3 has 14 amino acids. Trimming removed 4 bases from V and 4 bases from J; junction bases left unmatched: 5. The germline V gene has CDR1 SGHDT and CDR2 YYEEEE. The clonotype was recovered from an elderly woman with acute or convalescent COVID-19. The V call is TRBV5-6, the J call TRBJ2-5; 9 nucleotides match TRBD1. The sample consisted of peripheral blood. CDR3 in amino acids: CASSIGTGSETQYF. In DNA, the CDR3 is TGTGCCAGCAGCATAGGGACAGGGTCAGAGACCCAGTACTTC.